This section outlines one T cell receptor (beta chain) sequence together with its context. Its antigen is unidentified. These data belong to a study of T cell responses to AZD1222 COVID-19 vaccine. Across the whole study: Timing groups of about 4 and about 12 weeks for second doses were pooled.

Unmatched junction bases numbered 5, after V lost 1 base and J lost 4 bases. The germline V gene has CDR1 LNHDA and CDR2 SQIVND (reference sequence). The CDR3 extends over 16 amino acids. Regarding the study as a whole: Among spike-specific TCRs, nearly half reportedly target unmutated variant regions. Following two doses of AZD1222, Spike-specific TCR breadth and depth rose. Among AZD1222 vaccinees, only 5 or 6 were seropositive at baseline.

Generated by immunoSEQ multiplex PCR, the TCRdb table keeps only in-frame clones and is missing some. The table has roughly 100,000 clones, 90% to 95% seen once. The rearrangement uses TRBV19 and TRBJ2-1, with TRBD2 matching 9 bases. The clonotype comes from an adult in good health. The sample in question was peripheral blood, obtained on day 0 of AZD1222 vaccination. CDR3 sequence reads: CASSIASSGTYNEQFF. In DNA, the CDR3 is TGTGCCAGTAGTATAGCGTCTAGCGGGACGTACAATGAGCAGTTCTTC.